Here is one T cell receptor beta chain with its context. This clonotype was detected only a few times. This receptor's antigen is unknown. The input lacks base qualities; no much larger clone sits a single base away. The roughly 39 donors, aged 6 to 90 years, were systemically healthy Caucasian individuals from Russia. Ten milliliters of peripheral blood were drawn from each donor into EDTA-treated Vacutainer tubes. PBMCs were isolated by Ficoll-Paque density-gradient centrifugation, with at least 6 million obtained per sample. Total RNA was extracted from PBMCs with Trizol reagent, with at least 5.5 micrograms obtained per sample. For every donor, flow cytometry on a PBMC aliquot measured the percentage of naive CD45RAhigh/CD27high T cells. Libraries were constructed by 5' RACE. For sequencing, an Illumina HiSeq 2500 was employed. The second PCR ran for about 6 to 12 cycles and used a J-beta primer mix along with a sample-barcoded 5' primer. A template-switch 5' adaptor carrying 12 random nucleotides introduced a unique molecular identifier onto each TCR beta cDNA molecule. At least 2.5 million CDR3-containing paired-end reads were obtained from each sample. All of the RNA was converted into first-strand cDNA using the Mint cDNA synthesis kit, with a TRBC-specific oligonucleotide serving as the primer. After uracil-DNA glycosylase treatment, a first 18-cycle PCR used universal primers M1SS and BC2_uni_R on all cDNA. The authors' analysis ran thus. For normalization, 1 million high-quality reads, each with a distinct molecular identifier, were randomly selected from each sample. Instead of being binned into consensus sequences, reads with shared molecular identifiers were discarded. MiTCR, with a Q25 quality threshold and the strictest error-elimination algorithm, was used for CDR3 identification, clonotype clustering and error correction. Lower-bound total TCR beta diversity was estimated with a nonparametric unseen species model using Euler transformation. In TCRdb, the public reads were trimmed at Q25 with fastp and aligned with MiXCR, with productive beta chains retained. Merged by CDR3 protein, the rows form single entries marked with the most common genes and DNA. TCRdb, rather than the study authors, made the V and J calls. Present in this sample are just under 550,000 distinct CDR3 sequences, around 24% of which were seen just once. Just over 8.5% of the sample is taken by the ten largest.

This specimen belongs to a study of blood T cells in healthy people across ages (dated by TCRdb to between 2015 and 2017). With regard to the full study: In model experiments, roughly one uniquely barcoded TCR beta cDNA molecule per two T cells was captured by template switching. The study analyzed two additional independent replicas of 1 million unique cDNA reads from the same blood draw for two donors, one aged 18 to 30 and one aged 80 or older. Four age groups were formed from the donors: young (average 16 years), middle-aged (approximately 40), aged (approximately 60) and long-lived (about 80). Age-related changes in TCR beta repertoire diversity were measured in the study by deep sequencing normalized with unique cDNA molecular identifiers. The research as a whole found: There was a strong correlation between observed TCR beta diversity and the percentage of naive T cells measured by flow cytometry. Compared with the aged group, the long-lived group had more naive CD4+ T cells, fewer expanded clones and increased TCR diversity, suggesting age selection. Estimates of total diversity based on one million sequenced T cells were considered lower bounds and underestimates. As age increased, observed TCR beta diversity per million T cells dropped in a roughly linear way, and a significant reduction was already evident by age around 41. Conclusive comparison of naive and antigen-experienced compartments was prevented by the profiling of bulk unsorted PBMCs. Because the CMV infection status of the donors was unknown, age-related changes in expanded clonotypes may potentially have been confounded.

From its cysteine to its phenylalanine, the CDR3 spans 16 amino acids. The kept DNA is CDR3 alone, 48 bases in frame from the first base. The germline V gene encodes CDR1 MGHRA and CDR2 YSYEKL. The germline V and J ends show losses of 0 bases and 4 bases respectively, and no gene match explains 8 bases of the junction. These data are also associated with another study on T cells of mothers and their children. From that second study: The donors were nine systemically healthy Caucasian individuals, made up of three mothers and their six children. cDNA synthesis used all of the extracted RNA, with roughly 1.5 ug of RNA in each 15 ul reaction. In the second PCR, sample barcodes and 2-4 random nucleotides were introduced via the M1S primer. Over 9 million TCR beta CDR3 reads came from each mother, compared with approximately 2.8 million reads from each child. In both related and unrelated pairs, thymic selection shapes the output of TCR recombination in a similar way, with inherited differences having only a minor effect. Normalized repertoire overlap in related mother-child pairs was always slightly higher than in unrelated mother-child pairs, but the difference was never significant. With a sensitivity of approximately 93 clones per million clonotypes, no persistent microchimeric T cell clones were detected. Deep NGS was used in the study to compare the TCR beta repertoires of mothers and children and to look for features that separate related mother-child pairs from unrelated individuals. The mean age was about 38 +/- 4 years for the mothers and roughly 11 +/- 4 years for the children. After adapter ligation was performed with NEBNext reagents, the libraries were sequenced on an Illumina HiSeq 2000 with 100+100 nt paired-end reads. To avoid cross-contamination, the mother libraries and the child libraries were prepared a month apart and sequenced in separate runs. For each donor, somewhere between about 500,000 and 2,300,000 distinct TCR beta clonotypes were identified. Naive TCR beta clonotypes were estimated from low-frequency clonotypes matched to each donor's FACS-determined naive share, without sorting.

The sequence links TRBV4-1 to TRBJ2-5, and 7 bases in between align with TRBD1. Sequences were obtained from blood. This receptor was identified in a boy aged 5 to 17 in good health. The CDR3 reads as follows: CASSQEREGGTETQYF. The DNA sequence is TGCGCCAGCAGCCAAGAAAGAGAAGGGGGCACAGAGACCCAGTACTTC.